This T cell receptor beta chain stems from a study of cytomegalovirus exposure and HLA in healthy donors. Study-level information: A later analysis reported the 120 or so validation repertoires used the same platform as the roughly 700 first-cohort repertoires.

Findings and limits, study-wide: Clusters of TCRs from the first cohort tended to co-occur in the roughly 120 validation repertoires (as a later analysis found).

TCRdb keeps only in-frame clones here, not all; method: immunoSEQ multiplex PCR. The profile covers 200,000 or so clones, with about four fifths appearing a single time and roughly 7% taken by the ten largest. Germline assignment: CDR1 MNHNY and CDR2 SVGAGI (reference sequence). V lost 5 bases to trimming and J lost 5 bases, with 12 bases between them. The length of the CDR3 is 13 residues. In the case of this clone: What it binds is not known.

The sequencing sample was made of PBMCs. The sequence was obtained from a man aged 18 to 30 in good health and CMV-seropositive. This rearrangement joins TRBV6-6 to TRBJ1-1, with D perhaps TRBD1 (5 bases). The CDR3 region is CASSPDTGTEAFF. DNA of the CDR3: TGTGCCAGCAGTCCGGACACCGGGACTGAAGCTTTCTTT.